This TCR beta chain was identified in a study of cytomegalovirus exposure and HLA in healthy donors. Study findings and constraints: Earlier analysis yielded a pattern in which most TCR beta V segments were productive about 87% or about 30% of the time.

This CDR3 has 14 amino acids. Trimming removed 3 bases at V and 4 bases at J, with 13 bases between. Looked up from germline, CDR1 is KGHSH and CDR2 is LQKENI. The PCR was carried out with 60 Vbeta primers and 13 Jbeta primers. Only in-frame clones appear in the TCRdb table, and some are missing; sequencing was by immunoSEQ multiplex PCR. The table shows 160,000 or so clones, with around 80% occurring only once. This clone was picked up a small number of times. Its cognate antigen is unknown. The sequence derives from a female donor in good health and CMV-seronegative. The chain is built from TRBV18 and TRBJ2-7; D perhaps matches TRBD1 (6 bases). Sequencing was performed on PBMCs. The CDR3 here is CASSPPQGRYEQYF. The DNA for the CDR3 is TGTGCCAGCTCACCGCCACAGGGTCGGTACGAGCAGTACTTC.